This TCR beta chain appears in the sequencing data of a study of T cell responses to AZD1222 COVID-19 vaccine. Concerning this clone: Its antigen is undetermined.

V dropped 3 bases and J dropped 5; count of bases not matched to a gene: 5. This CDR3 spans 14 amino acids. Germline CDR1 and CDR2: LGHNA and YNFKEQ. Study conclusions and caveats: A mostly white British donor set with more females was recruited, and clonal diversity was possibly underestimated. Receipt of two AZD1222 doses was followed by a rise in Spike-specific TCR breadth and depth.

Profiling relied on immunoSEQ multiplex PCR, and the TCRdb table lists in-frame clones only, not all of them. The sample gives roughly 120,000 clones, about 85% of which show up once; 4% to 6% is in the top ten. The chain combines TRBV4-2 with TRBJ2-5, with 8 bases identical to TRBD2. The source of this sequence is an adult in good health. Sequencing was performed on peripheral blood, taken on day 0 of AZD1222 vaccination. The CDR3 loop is CASSQAGGRETQYF. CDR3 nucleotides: TGTGCCAGCAGCCAGGCGGGGGGCAGGGAGACCCAGTACTTC.